The sequence of this T cell receptor beta chain was determined in a study of vaccination effects on CD4 cells after COVID-19. General study results and limits: Few convalescent patients were studied, and early post-infection samples were lacking.

CDR3 length: 12 residues. V lost 1 base and J 9 bases, leaving 10 bases between the germline ends. The germline V gene has CDR1 LGHNT and CDR2 FRNRAP. Peptide-pool stimulation followed by sequencing identified expanded antigen-specific CD4+ clonotypes in the ViraFEST assay. At the end of 9 to 11 days of culture, CD4+ T cells were isolated. Convalescent patients had PCR-confirmed SARS-CoV-2 infection between March and December 2020. The repertoire was sequenced with immunoSEQ multiplex PCR; TCRdb's copy has only in-frame clones and lacks some. The table records nearly 45,000 clones, around 72% of them present only once. About this clone: Antigen specificity is unknown.

The chain joins TRBV12-5 to TRBJ2-7; D is unclear. The source was CD4+ T cells from PBMCs cultured with a peptide pool, collected before COVID-19 vaccination. The sequence came from a human donor who had a prior SARS-CoV-2 infection. In DNA, the CDR3 is TGTGCTAGTGGTTTGGAGGGATTTGGGCAGTACTTC. This sequence encodes CASGLEGFGQYF.